The entry below gives a single T cell receptor (beta chain) sequence along with its context. Its cognate antigen is unknown. TCRdb reprocessed the 5' RACE reads via MiXCR and lists one record per CDR3 protein. The table records hundreds of thousands of distinct CDR3 sequences, more than 15% of them present only once. These data come from a study of T-cell memory formation after mild COVID-19. Across the whole study: TCR clusters were largely donor specific.

Study-wide findings and caveats: CD4+ bias marked clones expanding day 15 to 37, unlike balanced contracting clones. CD8+ contracting clones occupied EMRA, while CD4+ ones occupied mainly CM and EM.

Per the germline V gene, CDR1 is SGHTA and CDR2 is FQGNSA. V lost 5 bases to trimming and J lost 0 bases, with 12 bases between them. The CDR3 length is 15 residues. The sequenced sample was PBMCs or a T cell subset sorted from them (not recorded which). The J gene is TRBJ2-3, the V gene TRBV7-2; D is uncertain. The sequence was obtained from an adult woman who had mild COVID-19 (a few samples of this study predate the infection). Cell type and time point are not known. This CDR3 reads CASSPDTLSTDTQYF. In DNA, the CDR3 is TGTGCCAGCAGCCCTGACACCCTTAGCACAGATACGCAGTATTTT. Using reference TRBV7-2 and TRBJ2-3 for the parts outside the CDR3, the full variable domain is GAGVSQSPSNKVTEKGKDVELRCDPISGHTALYWYRQSLGQGLEFLIYFQGNSAPDKSGLPSDRFSAERTGGSVSTLTIQRTQQEDSAVYLCASSPDTLSTDTQYFGPGTRLTVL.